The next 24 T cell receptor beta chains were all read from a single sample in a study of CD8 T cells in ankylosing spondylitis. TCRdb passed the 5' RACE reads through MiXCR, listing each CDR3 protein once. Here the sample spans 150,000 to 200,000 distinct CDR3 sequences, around a third being singletons. Sequenced sample: synovial fluid, either unsorted or a sorted T cell fraction (not recorded which). These receptors originate from a male donor with ankylosing spondylitis.

Ten or more counts support this clonotype. J is TRBJ1-3 and V is TRBV5-6, with D perhaps matching TRBD1 (6 bases). CDR1 is SGHDT, CDR2 YYEEEE, per germline. The V and J ends lost 0 bases and 10 bases respectively, with 8 bases between them. The CDR3 is made up of 12 amino acids. DNA of the CDR3: TGTGCCAGCAGCTTGGAGAGGGGGACCATATATTTT. It yields the protein CASSLERGTIYF.

This clonotype has ten or more counts. This chain uses TRBV3-1 with TRBJ2-1; TRBD1 is a possible D gene (7 bases). Germline assignment: CDR1 LGHDT and CDR2 YNNKEL (reference sequence). The V end lost 4 bases, the J end lost 6 bases, and 13 bases lay between the germline ends. CDR3 length equals 14 residues. CDR3 sequence reads: CASSPRDSRNEQFF. The CDR3 DNA reads TGTGCCAGCAGCCCGCGGGACAGCCGCAATGAGCAGTTCTTC.

This rearrangement joins TRBV20-1 to TRBJ1-4; D gene ambiguous. V shed 3 bases and J shed 3 bases, with 8 bases lying between them. Germline V gene sequence: CDR1 DFQATT, CDR2 SNEGSKA (reference sequence). The CDR3 is made up of 13 amino acids. The CDR3 DNA sequence: TGCAGTGCTAGGGAAGGTCCTAATGAAAAACTGTTTTTT. It encodes CSAREGPNEKLFF.

The CDR3, as DNA: TGCGCCAGCTGGGACAACCCTGGCGAGCAGTACTTC. Translating it yields CASWDNPGEQYF. The V gene is TRBV5-1, the J gene TRBJ2-7, with D perhaps matching TRBD1 (6 bases). The length of the CDR3 is 12 residues. Per germline, CDR1 SGHRS and CDR2 YFSETQ. With 7 bases removed from V and 6 bases from J, the gap between germline ends came to 14 bases. Full variable domain (rest looked up from reference TRBV5-1 and TRBJ2-7): KAGVTQTPRYLIKTRGQQVTLSCSPISGHRSVSWYQQTPGQGLQFLFEYFSETQRNKGNFPGRFSGRQFSNSRSEMNVSTLELGDSALYLCASWDNPGEQYFGPGTRLTVT.

In its sample, this clonotype was seen a few times. The gene calls are TRBV25-1 and TRBJ2-7; the match to TRBD2 covers 12 bases. This CDR3 region has 15 residues. After removal of 3 bases from V and 5 bases from J, the junction contained 5 bases not matched to a gene. Germline V gene sequence: CDR1 MGHDK, CDR2 SYGVNS. This CDR3 reads CASSDPTSGRDEQYF. The CDR3 DNA reads as TGTGCCAGCAGTGACCCGACTAGCGGGAGAGACGAGCAGTACTTC.

V is TRBV28 and J is TRBJ1-1; 7 nucleotides line up with TRBD1. Germline CDR1 reads MDHEN; CDR2 reads SYDVKM. V shed 6 bases and J 2 bases; nucleotides not matched to a gene: 12. This CDR3 comprises 16 residues. The CDR3 protein is CASSYRRQGRNTEAFF. DNA of the CDR3: TGTGCCAGCAGCTACAGGAGACAGGGACGTAACACTGAAGCTTTCTTT.

The CDR3 coding sequence is TGTGCCAGCAGCCACCCGACTAGCGGCACAGATACGCAGTATTTT. Translated, it gives CASSHPTSGTDTQYF. J is TRBJ2-3 and V is TRBV3-1, with TRBD2 identical over 8 bases. The germline V gene has CDR1 LGHDT and CDR2 YNNKEL (reference sequence). The V gene end was trimmed by 3 bases and the J gene end by 1 base; junction bases not matched to a gene: 3. The CDR3 covers 15 residues.

At least ten counts were recorded for this clonotype. The V gene is TRBV5-1, the J gene TRBJ2-2; weak D call: TRBD2 (5 bases). CDR1 and CDR2 (germline): SGHRS, YFSETQ. The V end was cut by 4 bases, the J end by 1 base, with 5 bases between. The CDR3 extends over 13 amino acids. CDR3 sequence reads: CASSRENTGELFF. The DNA of the CDR3 is TGCGCCAGCAGCCGGGAGAACACCGGGGAGCTGTTTTTT.

This sequence joins TRBV5-1 and TRBJ2-1, with 10 bases identical to TRBD2. Germline CDR1 and CDR2: SGHRS and YFSETQ. Trimming at V came to 0 bases and at J to 2 bases, leaving 5 bases not matched to a gene. CDR3 length: 17 residues. CDR3 coding DNA: TGCGCCAGCAGCTTGGGACTAGCGGGTGTCCCCTACAATGAGCAGTTCTTC. Protein: CASSLGLAGVPYNEQFF.

This clonotype was recorded a few times. The chain carries TRBV7-3 and TRBJ2-1; D remains unclear. This CDR3 comprises 13 residues. In germline, CDR1 is SGHTA, CDR2 FQGTGA. V lost 2 bases and J lost 4, with 6 bases in between. CDR3 nucleotides: TGTGCCAGCAGCTTAGGGGATTACAATGAGCAGTTCTTC. Translated, it gives CASSLGDYNEQFF.

This chain links TRBV5-6 with TRBJ2-1; D possibly corresponds to TRBD2 (5 bases). Germline loops: CDR1 SGHDT, CDR2 YYEEEE. Trimming removed 4 bases at V and 8 bases at J, with 19 bases between. CDR3 length: 15 residues. CDR3 in DNA: TGTGCCAGCAGCACACCAGGACCGGGAATCGATGAGCAGTTCTTC. Translating gives CASSTPGPGIDEQFF.

This clonotype was seen a handful of times. The chain employs TRBV20-1 and TRBJ1-2; D may be TRBD1 (6 bases). The CDR3 has 14 residues. Trimming shortened V by 1 base and J by 2 bases, and 11 bases separated the two germline ends. CDR1 and CDR2 (germline): DFQATT, SNEGSKA (reference sequence). CDR3: CSARGGHSNYGYTF. In DNA form, the CDR3 reads TGCAGTGCTAGAGGGGGACATTCCAACTATGGCTACACCTTC.

The chain recombines TRBV20-1 with TRBJ2-7; no definite D call. The V end was cut by 0 bases, the J end by 7 bases, with 13 bases between. The germline gives CDR1 DFQATT, CDR2 SNEGSKA (reference sequence). The length of the CDR3 is 13 residues. The CDR3 DNA is TGCAGTGCTAGAGATCGGAGCCTTCGGGAGCAGTACTTC. Its translation is CSARDRSLREQYF.

The chain is built from TRBV3-1 and TRBJ2-3; 7 bases align to TRBD2. The CDR3 length is 16 residues. The V segment lost 0 bases and the J segment 2 bases; nucleotides outside the gene matches: 5. Germline CDR1 is LGHDT and CDR2 is YNNKEL (reference sequence). This chain's CDR3 is CASSQDWEGFTDTQYF. CDR3 DNA sequence: TGTGCCAGCAGCCAAGATTGGGAGGGATTCACAGATACGCAGTATTTT.

The rearrangement joins TRBV18 to TRBJ2-7; 7 bases align to TRBD1. This CDR3 comprises 14 residues. Trimming cost V 2 bases and J 4 bases; bases outside gene matches: 5. Germline V lookup: CDR1 KGHSH, CDR2 LQKENI. CDR3 sequence (DNA): TGTGCCAGCTCACCAGACAGGGAACGGTACGAGCAGTACTTC. It translates to CASSPDRERYEQYF. Complete variable domain (other parts from reference TRBV18 and TRBJ2-7): NAGVMQNPRHLVRRRGQEARLRCSPMKGHSHVYWYRQLPEEGLKFMVYLQKENIIDESGMPKERFSAEFPKEGPSILRIQQVVRGDSAAYFCASSPDRERYEQYFGPGTRLTVT.

The rearrangement joins TRBV11-3 to TRBJ2-1; D call uncertain. This CDR3 region has 15 residues. Germline V gene data show CDR1 as SGHNT and CDR2 as YENEEA. V was shortened by 2 bases and J by 0 bases, with 8 bases between the two germline ends. DNA for the CDR3: TGTGCCAGCAGCTTAATACGTAGCTCCTACAATGAGCAGTTCTTC. It is translated as CASSLIRSSYNEQFF.

The chain joins TRBV7-3 to TRBJ2-7, with 7 nucleotides matching TRBD1. This CDR3 has 14 residues. In germline, CDR1 is SGHTA, CDR2 FQGTGA. Trimming removed 5 bases from V and 2 bases from J; junction bases left unmatched: 6. This chain's CDR3 is CASSNDRATYEQYF. The CDR3 coding sequence is TGTGCCAGCAGCAATGACAGGGCCACCTACGAGCAGTACTTC.

This clonotype was detected only once. The chain has TRBV5-1 and TRBJ2-1; TRBD1 matches at 11 bases. The V and J ends lost 4 bases and 8 bases, in that order; junction bases with no gene match: 14. The CDR3 is made up of 17 amino acids. Germline values: CDR1 SGHRS, CDR2 YFSETQ. Here the CDR3 DNA reads TGCGCCAGCAGCCCGGGACAGGGGGGTTTGTTATGGGATGAGCAGTTCTTC. Translated, it gives CASSPGQGGLLWDEQFF.

The V call is TRBV4-3, the J call TRBJ1-5; 8 positions agree with TRBD1. The CDR3 is made up of 15 amino acids. The J segment lost 5 bases and the V segment lost 0 bases, leaving 3 bases of the junction unmatched. Per the germline V gene, CDR1 is LGHNA and CDR2 is YSLEER. The CDR3 spells CASSQDRDRYQPQHF. In DNA, the CDR3 is TGCGCCAGCAGCCAAGATCGGGACAGGTATCAGCCCCAGCATTTT.

This clonotype has at least ten counts. The gene calls are TRBV7-9 and TRBJ2-5; D is possibly TRBD1 (6 bases). The CDR3 loop spans 14 amino acids. Deletions cut 8 bases from V and 2 bases from J, with 15 bases between. Germline assignment: CDR1 SEHNR and CDR2 FQNEAQ (reference sequence). For the CDR3, the DNA is TGTGCCAGCCTATCTAATACAGGGCAAGAGACCCAGTACTTC. Its protein product is CASLSNTGQETQYF.

This clonotype has a count of ten or more. CDR3 bases: TGCGCCAGCAGCTTGGGGGCAGGGTCTAGCACAGATACGCAGTATTTT. This sequence encodes CASSLGAGSSTDTQYF. The chain has TRBV5-1 and TRBJ2-3; a weak D match, TRBD1 (5 bases). Germline V gene sequence: CDR1 SGHRS, CDR2 YFSETQ. The CDR3 consists of 16 residues. The ends were cut back, 0 bases at V and 0 bases at J, with 11 bases in the middle.

This clonotype was observed a handful of times. This sequence joins TRBV19 and TRBJ2-4; D tentatively fits TRBD1 or TRBD2 (5 bases each). The CDR3 extends over 15 amino acids. The germline CDR1 and CDR2 sequences are LNHDA and SQIVND (reference sequence). V lost 5 bases and J 0 bases, leaving 11 bases between the germline ends. The CDR3 DNA reads TGTGCCAGTAGTGAGGGGCAACTAGCCAAAAACATTCAGTACTTC. Residues: CASSEGQLAKNIQYF.

The chain carries TRBV19 and TRBJ2-5, with D possibly TRBD1 on 6 matching bases. This CDR3 is 13 amino acids long. The ends were cut back, 5 bases at V and 5 bases at J, with 12 bases in the middle. Looked up from germline, CDR1 is LNHDA and CDR2 is SQIVND (reference sequence). CDR3 nucleotides: TGTGCCAGTAGTGTACAGGGCGGGGAGACCCAGTACTTC. Translating it yields CASSVQGGETQYF.

The chain employs TRBV20-1 and TRBJ1-1, with a tentative D call TRBD1 (5 bases). Germline CDR1 and CDR2: DFQATT and SNEGSKA (reference sequence). Trimming removed 4 bases from V and 5 bases from J, with 17 bases in between. The CDR3 loop spans 14 amino acids. CDR3 residues: CSAKTAPGITEAFF. The CDR3 DNA follows: TGCAGTGCTAAGACAGCGCCGGGGATAACTGAAGCTTTCTTT.